This is a list of T cell receptor beta chains from one sample in a study of PD-1 blockade in classical Hodgkin lymphoma. The method was immunoSEQ multiplex PCR; TCRdb's version includes in-frame clones alone and lacks a portion of them. Of 25,000 to 35,000 clones listed, approximately 85% were seen once; the top ten hold more than 2%. This material consisted of CD4+ T cells from blood, taken before the fourth cycle of nivolumab. The source is a human donor with classical Hodgkin lymphoma. CDR3s include the opening cysteine and the closing phenylalanine or tryptophan. Fields, in order: V gene, J gene, D gene, clone size, CDR3 protein, CDR3 DNA. The D gene is left open where the match is weak. The listing skips clone size in some rows; elsewhere it reads once, few, many or a size class.

>TRBV28|TRBJ1-2|-|-
CASKTGGTNYGYTF
TGTGCCAGCAAAACGGGGGGAACTAACTATGGCTACACCTTC
>TRBV19|TRBJ1-1|-|-
CASSIPGLYARTEAFF
TGTGCCAGTAGTATCCCGGGCCTCTACGCTCGAACTGAAGCTTTCTTT
>TRBV2|TRBJ1-4|TRBD1|-
CASRDRVWATNEKLFF
TGTGCCAGCCGCGACAGGGTTTGGGCAACTAATGAAAAACTGTTTTTT
>TRBV5-6|TRBJ1-5|-|-
CASSLFEGGSKPQHF
TGTGCCAGCAGCTTGTTTGAAGGGGGAAGCAAGCCCCAGCATTTT
>TRBV30|TRBJ1-1|-|-
CAWRRTVEAFF
TGTGCCTGGAGGCGGACAGTTGAAGCTTTCTTT
>TRBV11-2|TRBJ2-3|-|-
CASSPVLGGEFSTDTQYF
TGTGCCAGCAGCCCCGTGCTAGGGGGGGAGTTTAGCACAGATACGCAGTATTTT
>TRBV2|TRBJ1-2|TRBD1|-
CASSEALRDREARGYTF
TGTGCCAGCAGTGAAGCGCTGAGGGACAGGGAAGCCCGTGGCTACACCTTC
>TRBV2|TRBJ1-2|-|few
CASSVGSSLSNYGYTF
TGTGCCAGCAGTGTTGGCAGTTCCCTGTCTAACTATGGCTACACCTTC
>TRBV5-4|TRBJ2-3|-|once
CASSLFPGNTDTQYF
TGTGCCAGCAGCTTGTTCCCGGGAAACACAGATACGCAGTATTTT
>TRBV28|TRBJ2-3|TRBD1|-
CASSVQGATDTQYF
TGTGCCAGCAGTGTACAGGGGGCCACAGATACGCAGTATTTT
>TRBV7-9|TRBJ1-1|-|-
CASSYAGTMNTEAFF
TGTGCCAGCAGCTATGCAGGGACTATGAACACTGAAGCTTTCTTT
>TRBV7-2|TRBJ1-1|-|once
CASSPLWGATEAFF
TGTGCCAGCAGCCCCCTTTGGGGGGCCACTGAAGCTTTCTTT
>TRBV9|TRBJ2-2|TRBD2|-
CASSAPSGTNTGELFF
TGTGCCAGCAGCGCGCCTAGCGGGACAAACACCGGGGAGCTGTTTTTT
>TRBV5-1|TRBJ1-5|-|-
CASSLWPTGGNQPQHF
TGCGCCAGCAGCTTGTGGCCTACGGGGGGCAATCAGCCCCAGCATTTT
>TRBV2|TRBJ2-7|-|-
CATHSWGSYEQYF
TGTGCCACCCATTCTTGGGGAAGCTACGAGCAGTACTTC
>TRBV6-5|TRBJ1-1|-|-
CASSYSGRGTEAFF
TGTGCCAGCAGTTACTCCGGCAGGGGCACTGAAGCTTTCTTT
>TRBV2|TRBJ2-5|TRBD2|few
CASSGASGKTQYF
TGTGCCAGCAGTGGGGCTAGCGGGAAGACCCAGTACTTC
>TRBV4-1|TRBJ2-1|TRBD2|-
CASSRRTSDYNEQFF
TGCGCCAGCAGCCGGAGGACTAGCGACTACAATGAGCAGTTCTTC
>TRBV6-5|TRBJ2-7|-|-
CASRVGLSYEQYF
TGTGCCAGCAGAGTGGGACTCTCCTACGAGCAGTACTTC
>TRBV20-1|TRBJ2-7|TRBD1|-
CSADRDYEQYF
TGCAGTGCCGACAGGGACTACGAGCAGTACTTC
>TRBV29-1|TRBJ1-1|-|-
CSVEGRVNTEAFF
TGCAGCGTTGAGGGGAGGGTTAACACTGAAGCTTTCTTT
>TRBV2|TRBJ2-7|TRBD1|-
CASRSGTGTDEQYF
TGTGCCAGCAGGTCCGGGACAGGGACTGACGAGCAGTACTTC